This T cell receptor (beta chain) stems from a study of T cells in Graves' hyperthyroidism and ophthalmopathy. Any patient presenting with uncontrolled infection, other autoimmune disease, pregnancy or lactation was left out. RNA transcripts yielded amplified TCR beta CDR3 regions. A set of HTBI primers served as the primers for a first-round RT-PCR of the TCR CDR3. A single record per CDR3 protein comes from TCRdb applying MiXCR to the multiplex PCR reads. The data show under 400,000 distinct CDR3 sequences, 18% seen once. About this clonotype itself: This CDR3 is missing its conserved last phenylalanine or tryptophan, likely due to a read error.

Germline V gene data show CDR1 as LGHDT and CDR2 as YNNKEL (reference sequence). The CDR3 loop spans 15 amino acids. Trimming cost V 4 bases and J 9 bases; bases outside gene matches: 8. The sequence was collected from a woman between 45 and 60 years old with Graves' hyperthyroidism. Sequencing input: blood. The chain combines TRBV3-1 with TRBJ2-5; 13 bases align to TRBD2. The CDR3 loop is CASSRGTSGASAQYL. DNA for the CDR3: TGTGCCAGCAGCCGAGGGACTAGCGGGGCATCGGCCCAGTACCTC.